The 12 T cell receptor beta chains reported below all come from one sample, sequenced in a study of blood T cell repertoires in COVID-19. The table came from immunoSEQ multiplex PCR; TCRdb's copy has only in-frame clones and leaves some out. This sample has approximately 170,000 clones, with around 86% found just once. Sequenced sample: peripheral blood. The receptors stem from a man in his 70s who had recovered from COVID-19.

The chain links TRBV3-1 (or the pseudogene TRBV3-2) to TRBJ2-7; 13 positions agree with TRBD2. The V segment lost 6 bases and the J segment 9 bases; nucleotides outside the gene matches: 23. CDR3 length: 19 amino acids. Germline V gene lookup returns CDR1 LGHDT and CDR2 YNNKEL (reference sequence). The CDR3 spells CASSSRSLAGGGGPPGQYF. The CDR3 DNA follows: TGTGCCAGCAGTTCAAGGTCACTAGCGGGAGGGGGGGGACCTCCTGGGCAGTACTTC.

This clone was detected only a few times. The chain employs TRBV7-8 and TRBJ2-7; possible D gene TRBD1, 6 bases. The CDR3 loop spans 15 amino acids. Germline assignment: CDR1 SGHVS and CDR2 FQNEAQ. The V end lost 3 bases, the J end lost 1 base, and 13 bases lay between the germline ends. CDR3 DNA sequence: TGTGCCAGCAGCTTGACGGAACAGGGATCCTACGAGCAGTACTTC. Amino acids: CASSLTEQGSYEQYF.

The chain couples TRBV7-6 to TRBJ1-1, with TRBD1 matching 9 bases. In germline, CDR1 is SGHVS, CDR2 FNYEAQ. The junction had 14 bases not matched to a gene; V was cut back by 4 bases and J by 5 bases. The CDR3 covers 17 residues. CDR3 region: CASSSFPGQGRTTEAFF. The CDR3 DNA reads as TGTGCCAGCAGCTCGTTCCCGGGACAGGGAAGGACAACTGAAGCTTTCTTT.

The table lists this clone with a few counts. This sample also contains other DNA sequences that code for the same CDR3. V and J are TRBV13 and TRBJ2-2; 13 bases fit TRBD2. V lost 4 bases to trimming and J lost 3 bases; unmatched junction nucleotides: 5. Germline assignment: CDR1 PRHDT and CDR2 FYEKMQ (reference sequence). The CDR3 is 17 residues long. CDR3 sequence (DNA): TGTGCCAGCAGCTCGAGGACTAGCGGGAGTGACACCGGGGAGCTGTTTTTT. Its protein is CASSSRTSGSDTGELFF.

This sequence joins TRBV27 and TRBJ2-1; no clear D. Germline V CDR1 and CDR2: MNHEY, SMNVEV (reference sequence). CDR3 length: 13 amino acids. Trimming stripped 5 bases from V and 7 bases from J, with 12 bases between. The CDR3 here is CASSALPKNEQFF. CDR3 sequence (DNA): TGTGCCAGCAGTGCCCTTCCTAAGAATGAGCAGTTCTTC.

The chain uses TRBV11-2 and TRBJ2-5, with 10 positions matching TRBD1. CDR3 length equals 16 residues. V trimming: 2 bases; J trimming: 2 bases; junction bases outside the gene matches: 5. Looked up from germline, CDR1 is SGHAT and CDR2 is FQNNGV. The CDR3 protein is CASSLNPGQGQETQYF. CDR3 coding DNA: TGTGCCAGCAGCTTAAACCCGGGACAGGGGCAAGAGACCCAGTACTTC.

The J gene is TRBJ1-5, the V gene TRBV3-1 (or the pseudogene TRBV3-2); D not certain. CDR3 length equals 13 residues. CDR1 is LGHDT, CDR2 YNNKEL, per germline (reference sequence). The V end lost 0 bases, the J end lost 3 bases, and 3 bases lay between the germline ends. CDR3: CASSQDLNQPQHF. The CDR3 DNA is TGTGCCAGCAGCCAAGACCTCAATCAGCCCCAGCATTTT.

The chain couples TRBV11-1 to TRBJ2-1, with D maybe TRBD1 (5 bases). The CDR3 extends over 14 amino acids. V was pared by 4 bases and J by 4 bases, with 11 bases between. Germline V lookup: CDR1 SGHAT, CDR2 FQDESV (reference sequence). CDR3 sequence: CASSSRTSYNEQFF. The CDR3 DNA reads TGTGCCAGCAGCTCAAGGACATCGTACAATGAGCAGTTCTTC.

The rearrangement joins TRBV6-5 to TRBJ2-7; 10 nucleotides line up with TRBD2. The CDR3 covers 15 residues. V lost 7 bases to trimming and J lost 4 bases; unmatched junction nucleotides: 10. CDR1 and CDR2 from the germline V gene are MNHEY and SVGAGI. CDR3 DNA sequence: TGTGCCAGCAACCGACAGCTAGCGGGAGCTTACGAGCAGTACTTC. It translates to CASNRQLAGAYEQYF.

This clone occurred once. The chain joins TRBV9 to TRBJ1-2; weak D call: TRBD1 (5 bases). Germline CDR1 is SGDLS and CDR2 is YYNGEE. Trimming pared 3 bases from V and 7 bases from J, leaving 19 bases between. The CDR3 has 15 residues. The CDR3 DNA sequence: TGTGCCAGCAGCGGACCCACGGGCGGGGGTTTTGGCTACACCTTC. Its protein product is CASSGPTGGGFGYTF.

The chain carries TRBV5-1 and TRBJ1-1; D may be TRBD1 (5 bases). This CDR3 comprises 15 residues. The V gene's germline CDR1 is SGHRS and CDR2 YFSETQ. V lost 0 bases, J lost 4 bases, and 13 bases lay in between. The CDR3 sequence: CASSLASLQGTEAFF. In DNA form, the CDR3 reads TGCGCCAGCAGCTTGGCCTCACTTCAGGGCACTGAAGCTTTCTTT.

The CDR3 region is CASSLMGLAVTNEQYF. The CDR3 nucleotides are TGTGCCAGCAGCTTAATGGGCCTAGCGGTCACCAACGAGCAGTACTTC. This chain joins TRBV7-2 and TRBJ2-7; the match to TRBD2 covers 7 bases. The CDR3 sequence is 16 residues long. V was pared by 2 bases and J by 5 bases, with 12 bases of the junction left unmatched. Germline V gene lookup returns CDR1 SGHTA and CDR2 FQGNSA.